This T cell receptor beta chain was observed in a study of T cell responses to AZD1222 COVID-19 vaccine. Whole-study results and caveats: Once two AZD1222 doses were given, Spike-specific TCR breadth and depth went up. Among AZD1222 vaccinees, only 5 or 6 were seropositive at baseline. Donor demographics were predominantly white British with a female majority; clonal diversity may be underestimated. Researchers took repertoire samples only after the peak T cell response had come.

Remarks on this clone: Antigen unknown.

This CDR3 has 11 residues. The V gene lost 2 bases and the J gene lost 5 bases, with 3 bases spanning the gap. Germline CDR1 SGHRS, CDR2 YFSETQ. TCRdb's table, derived via immunoSEQ multiplex PCR, lists solely in-frame clones and lacks some. Of fewer than 120,000 clones in the sample, over 90% were seen once. The sequenced sample was peripheral blood, obtained 28 days after the second AZD1222 dose. The chain combines TRBV5-1 with TRBJ2-3; D gene unclear. This clonotype was obtained from an adult who received the AZD1222 COVID-19 vaccine. This CDR3 is CASSFQDTQYF. CDR3 DNA: TGCGCCAGCAGCTTCCAAGATACGCAGTATTTT.